The 5 T cell receptor beta chains given below trace back to one sample, sequenced in a study of T cell responses to AZD1222 COVID-19 vaccine. Produced via immunoSEQ multiplex PCR; TCRdb's table is partial and in-frame only. The table has 150,000 to 180,000 clones, 75% to 95% seen once; the top ten hold about 2%. The material sequenced was peripheral blood, taken on day 0 of AZD1222 vaccination. These receptors originate from an adult in good health.

V and J are TRBV6-6 and TRBJ1-6; TRBD1 is a possible D gene (5 bases). The CDR3 spans 16 residues. Looked up from germline, CDR1 is MNHNY and CDR2 is SVGAGI (reference sequence). V dropped 5 bases and J dropped 4 bases, with 15 bases sitting between them. In nucleotides, the CDR3 is TGTGCCAGCAGTCACAGGAGTGTAGAGTATAATTCACCCCTCCACTTT. Translating gives CASSHRSVEYNSPLHF.

V usage is TRBV6-2 or TRBV6-3 and J usage is TRBJ2-1; possible D gene TRBD1, 5 bases. The CDR3 extends over 14 amino acids. V was clipped by 2 bases and J by 8 bases, with 13 bases between them. Germline loops: CDR1 MNHEY, CDR2 SVGEGT. The CDR3 protein is CASSYGAGPDEQFF. In DNA, the CDR3 is TGTGCCAGCAGTTACGGGGCAGGGCCGGATGAGCAGTTCTTC.

Note on this clone: Other DNA sequences of this sample code for an identical CDR3. The chain recombines TRBV28 with TRBJ2-7, with D unresolved. CDR1 and CDR2 (germline): MDHEN, SYDVKM. V was trimmed by 1 base and J by 3 bases, leaving 4 bases between them. CDR3 size: 12 residues. The CDR3 loop is CASSLSSYEQYF. In nucleotides, the CDR3 is TGTGCCAGCAGTTTATCCAGCTACGAGCAGTACTTC.

This clone is a singleton in its sample. The V call is TRBV19, the J call TRBJ2-3; D might be TRBD2 (5 bases). Germline V gene lookup returns CDR1 LNHDA and CDR2 SQIVND (reference sequence). This CDR3 contains 17 residues. Trimming shortened V by 4 bases and J by 0 bases, and 17 bases separated the two germline ends. CDR3 amino acids: CASSTVGVWFSTDTQYF. The CDR3 bases are TGTGCCAGTAGTACGGTCGGGGTCTGGTTTAGCACAGATACGCAGTATTTT.

V gene TRBV5-1 combines with J gene TRBJ2-3; 10 nucleotides align to TRBD2. CDR1 and CDR2 from the germline V gene are SGHRS and YFSETQ. V dropped 7 bases and J dropped 2; count of bases not matched to a gene: 10. This CDR3 is built from 16 residues. CDR3 protein: CASAASGSSPTDTQYF. The CDR3 DNA sequence: TGCGCCAGCGCGGCTAGCGGGAGCTCTCCCACAGATACGCAGTATTTT.